These T cell receptor beta chains were read from a single sample in a study of cytomegalovirus exposure and HLA in healthy donors. Data came from immunoSEQ multiplex PCR; TCRdb stores just in-frame clones and leaves some out. Seen here are approximately 170,000 clones, roughly 76% observed once, and the top ten hold more than 1.5%. Sequencing was done on a sample of PBMCs. The receptors were gathered from a human donor in good health. The conserved cysteine and the conserved F or W are not part of the CDR3 here.

v_gene,j_gene,CDR3aa
TRBV30,TRBJ2-7,AWKPPPYEQY
TRBV19,TRBJ1-2,ASSTGPFNYGYT
TRBV7-9,TRBJ1-1,ASSSGQGTNTEAF
TRBV9,TRBJ2-1,ASSVESVSYNEQF
TRBV25-1,TRBJ1-3,ASSEPTGGPGNTIY
TRBV10-3,TRBJ2-5,AISDSTGRETQY
TRBV19,TRBJ2-5,ASSMGRGFGETQY
TRBV4-2,TRBJ2-1,ASSLWKAGGNNEQF
TRBV7-6,TRBJ1-1,ASSLGQTNTEAF
TRBV5-4,TRBJ1-1,ASSPNIQGTHTEAF
TRBV6-5,TRBJ1-1,ASSSPDRGRAF